A selection of T cell receptor beta chains follows, all from one sample in a study of blood T cell repertoires in COVID-19. Profiled with immunoSEQ multiplex PCR; TCRdb holds only in-frame clones, not every one. Of about 300,000 clones in the sample, around 92% are singletons; the top ten hold approximately 2%. Sequenced sample: peripheral blood. All receptors derive from a woman younger than 45 with COVID-19, enrolled during active disease. Both conserved end residues are part of each CDR3. D genes are given only for firm matches.

d_call	v_call	j_call	cdr3_aa
-	TRBV5-5	TRBJ1-2	CASSTYHSDSLTDYGYTF
TRBD2	TRBV28	TRBJ2-3	CASSRLARSTDTQYF
TRBD1	TRBV11-3	TRBJ1-6	CASSPGQGESPLHF
TRBD1	TRBV29-1	TRBJ1-5	CSVADRGGFDQPQHF
-	TRBV3-1/TRBV3-2	TRBJ2-2	CASSPRTARGTGELFF
TRBD2	TRBV5-1	TRBJ2-3	CASSLVGGERVTDTQYF
-	TRBV5-4	TRBJ1-1	CASSVQTAMNTEAFF
TRBD1	TRBV29-1	TRBJ1-2	CSAGDRGGHYGYTF
TRBD1	TRBV30	TRBJ1-5	CAWSLTGQFNQPQHF
-	TRBV12-3/TRBV12-4	TRBJ2-2	CASRQTNTGELFF
-	TRBV5-5	TRBJ1-1	CASSLVRGNTEAFF
TRBD1	TRBV6-6	TRBJ1-3	CASSSDRGSTGNTIYF
-	TRBV4-1	TRBJ1-6	CASSREPGHLDSPLHF
-	TRBV30	TRBJ1-1	CAWSVRVWSGTEAFF
TRBD1	TRBV5-6	TRBJ2-7	CASSYDRDEQYF
TRBD1	TRBV29-1	TRBJ1-3	CSARKTGSSGNTIYF
TRBD1	TRBV9	TRBJ1-1	CASSVGRGTPEAFF
-	TRBV4-3	TRBJ2-2	CASSQYGRGDTGELFF
-	TRBV7-9	TRBJ1-3	CASSPRGPNGNTIYF
TRBD1	TRBV9	TRBJ1-4	CASSATGAGGKLFF
-	TRBV4-1	TRBJ2-2	CASSQVPVTGELFF
-	TRBV28	TRBJ2-2	CASGQTGLGGELFF
-	TRBV11-3	TRBJ2-5	CASSLGRLGAETQYF
TRBD1	TRBV30	TRBJ1-2	CAWSIRRQGLGYGYTF
-	TRBV5-4	TRBJ2-1	CASSPGTTHSPGPYNEQFF